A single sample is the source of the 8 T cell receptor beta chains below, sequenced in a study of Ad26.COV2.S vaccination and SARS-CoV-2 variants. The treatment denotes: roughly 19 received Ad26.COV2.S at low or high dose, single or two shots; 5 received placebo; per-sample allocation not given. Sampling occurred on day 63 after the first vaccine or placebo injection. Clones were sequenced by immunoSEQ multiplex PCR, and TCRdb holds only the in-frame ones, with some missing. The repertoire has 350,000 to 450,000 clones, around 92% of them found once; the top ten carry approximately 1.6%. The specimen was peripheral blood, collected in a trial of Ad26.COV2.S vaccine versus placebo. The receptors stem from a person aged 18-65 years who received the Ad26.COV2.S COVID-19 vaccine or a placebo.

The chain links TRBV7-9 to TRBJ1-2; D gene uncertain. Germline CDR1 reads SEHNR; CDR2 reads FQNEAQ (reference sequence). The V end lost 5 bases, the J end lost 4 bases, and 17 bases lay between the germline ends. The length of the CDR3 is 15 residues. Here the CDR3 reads CASSPIPEKSYGYTF. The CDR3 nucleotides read TGTGCCAGCAGCCCCATTCCCGAGAAATCCTATGGCTACACCTTC.

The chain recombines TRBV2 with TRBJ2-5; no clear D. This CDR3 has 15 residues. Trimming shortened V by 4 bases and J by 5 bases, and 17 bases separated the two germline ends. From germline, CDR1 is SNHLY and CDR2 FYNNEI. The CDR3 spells CASSARLVSEETQYF. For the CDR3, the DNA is TGTGCCAGCAGTGCTCGGCTAGTGTCGGAGGAGACCCAGTACTTC.

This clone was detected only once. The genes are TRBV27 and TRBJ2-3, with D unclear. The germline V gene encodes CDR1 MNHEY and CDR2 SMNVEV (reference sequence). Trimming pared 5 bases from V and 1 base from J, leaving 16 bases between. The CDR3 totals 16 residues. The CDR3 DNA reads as TGTGCCAGCAGTACCTCAGGCGCCTCGGGCACAGATACGCAGTATTTT. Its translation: CASSTSGASGTDTQYF.

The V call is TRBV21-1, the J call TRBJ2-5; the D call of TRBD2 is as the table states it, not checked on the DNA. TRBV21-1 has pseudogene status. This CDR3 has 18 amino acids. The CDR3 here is CASTPGTSGGLGVETQYF. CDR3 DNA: TGTGCCAGCACCCCAGGGACTAGCGGGGGCTTAGGGGTAGAGACCCAGTACTTC.

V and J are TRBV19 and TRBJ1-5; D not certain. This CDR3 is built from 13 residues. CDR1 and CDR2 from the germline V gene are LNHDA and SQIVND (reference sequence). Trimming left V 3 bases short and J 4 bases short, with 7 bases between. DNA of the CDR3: TGTGCCAGTAGTATTCCGTGGAATCAGCCCCAGCATTTT. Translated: CASSIPWNQPQHF.

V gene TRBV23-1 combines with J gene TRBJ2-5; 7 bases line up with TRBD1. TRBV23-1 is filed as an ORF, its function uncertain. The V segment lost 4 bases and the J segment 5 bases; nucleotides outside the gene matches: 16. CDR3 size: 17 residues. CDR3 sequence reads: CASSPTAEQGSEETQYF. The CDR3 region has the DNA TGCGCCAGCAGTCCAACCGCGGAACAGGGGTCGGAGGAGACCCAGTACTTC.

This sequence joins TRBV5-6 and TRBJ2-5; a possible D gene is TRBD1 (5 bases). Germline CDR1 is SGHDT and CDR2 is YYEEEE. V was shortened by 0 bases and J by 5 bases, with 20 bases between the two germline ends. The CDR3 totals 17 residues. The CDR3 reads CASSLAWRQGLGETQYF. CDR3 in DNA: TGTGCCAGCAGCTTGGCCTGGCGGCAGGGCTTGGGGGAGACCCAGTACTTC.

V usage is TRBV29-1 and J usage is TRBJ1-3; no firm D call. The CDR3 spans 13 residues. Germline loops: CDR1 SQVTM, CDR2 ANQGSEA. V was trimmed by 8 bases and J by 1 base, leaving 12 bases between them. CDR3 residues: CSIRLVSGNTIYF. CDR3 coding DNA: TGCAGCATCCGGCTAGTATCTGGAAACACCATATATTTT. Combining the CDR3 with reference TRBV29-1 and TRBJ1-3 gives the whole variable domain SAVISQKPSRDICQRGTSLTIQCQVDSQVTMMFWYRQQPGQSLTLIATANQGSEATYESGFVIDKFPISRPNLTFSTLTVSNMSPEDSSIYLCSIRLVSGNTIYFGEGSWLTVV.